This T cell receptor (beta chain) was found in a study of vaccination effects on CD4 cells after COVID-19. Looked up from germline, CDR1 is ENHRY and CDR2 is SYGVKD. This CDR3 has 16 residues. V shed 2 bases and J shed 5 bases, with 18 bases lying between them. General study points: Convalescents showed post-vaccine spike-reactive clones that were mainly new vaccine-induced clones.

Subsequent to less than twelve days of culture, CD4+ T cells were isolated. Method: immunoSEQ multiplex PCR; TCRdb's copy keeps in-frame clones and lacks some. The top ten hold about 10% of the sample, which has 45,000 or so clones, approximately 80% seen once. Of note for this clone: Its target is unknown.

The clonotype originates from a human donor who had a prior SARS-CoV-2 infection. The input for sequencing was CD4+ T cells from PBMCs cultured without peptide, taken before COVID-19 vaccination. V usage is TRBV10-3 and J usage is TRBJ1-2; D might be TRBD1 (6 bases). CDR3 nucleotide sequence: TGTGCCATCAGTGAGCTCAGGGGTGGGGGACTATATGGCTACACCTTC. Its protein product is CAISELRGGGLYGYTF.